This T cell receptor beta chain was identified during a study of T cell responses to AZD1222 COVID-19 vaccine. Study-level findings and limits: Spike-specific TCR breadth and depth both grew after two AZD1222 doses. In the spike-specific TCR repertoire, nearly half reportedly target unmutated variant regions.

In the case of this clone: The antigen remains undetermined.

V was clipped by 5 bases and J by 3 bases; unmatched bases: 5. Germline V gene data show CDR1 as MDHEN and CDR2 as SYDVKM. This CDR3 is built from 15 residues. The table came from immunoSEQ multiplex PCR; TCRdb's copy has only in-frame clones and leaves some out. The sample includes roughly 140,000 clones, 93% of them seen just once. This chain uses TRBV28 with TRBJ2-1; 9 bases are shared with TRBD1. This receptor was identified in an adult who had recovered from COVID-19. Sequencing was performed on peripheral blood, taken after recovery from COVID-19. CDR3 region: CASSAGTGNYNEQFF. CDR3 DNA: TGTGCCAGCAGTGCCGGGACAGGGAACTACAATGAGCAGTTCTTC.